Listed here are 31 T cell receptor beta chains from one sample, sequenced in a study of neurological immune-mediated disorders. TCRdb re-called the 5' RACE reads through MiXCR, storing one row per CDR3 protein. The sample gives some 80,000 distinct CDR3 sequences, 5% to 6.5% of which show up once; roughly 7.9% is in the top ten. Time point: longitudinal time-point 2. The sequencing input was PBMCs. The receptors originated from a woman aged 55 to 70 with multiple sclerosis.

This clonotype was counted at least ten times. This rearrangement joins TRBV7-8 to TRBJ1-6; TRBD1 might be the D (5 bases). CDR3 length equals 14 residues. Trimming removed 6 bases at V and 7 bases at J, with 13 bases between. The V gene's germline CDR1 is SGHVS and CDR2 FQNEAQ. CDR3 DNA: TGTGCCAGCAGGGGGCAGGGAGGGAATTCACCCCTCCACTTT. This gives the protein CASRGQGGNSPLHF.

This clonotype was seen ten or more times. V usage is TRBV5-1 and J usage is TRBJ2-3; TRBD2 agrees at 7 bases. The CDR3 is 14 amino acids. Germline values: CDR1 SGHRS, CDR2 YFSETQ. V was clipped by 6 bases and J by 0 bases; unmatched bases: 4. The CDR3 DNA follows: TGCGCCAGCAAATTGGGGGGGAGCACAGATACGCAGTATTTT. This codes for CASKLGGSTDTQYF. The full variable domain, completed using reference TRBV5-1 and TRBJ2-3, is KAGVTQTPRYLIKTRGQQVTLSCSPISGHRSVSWYQQTPGQGLQFLFEYFSETQRNKGNFPGRFSGRQFSNSRSEMNVSTLELGDSALYLCASKLGGSTDTQYFGPGTRLTVL.

This clonotype was found many times. This chain links TRBV7-9 with TRBJ1-2; D is undetermined. CDR1 and CDR2 from the germline V gene are SEHNR and FQNEAQ (reference sequence). The CDR3 runs 11 residues. The V and J ends lost 1 base and 6 bases respectively, with 3 bases between them. CDR3 loop: CASSLGHGYTF. The CDR3 region has the DNA TGTGCCAGCAGCTTAGGCCATGGCTACACCTTC.

This clonotype was counted ten times or more. The chain uses TRBV20-1 and TRBJ1-6; a weak D match, TRBD1 (6 bases). V lost 4 bases, J lost 7 bases, and 11 bases lay in between. Germline loops: CDR1 DFQATT, CDR2 SNEGSKA (reference sequence). CDR3 length equals 13 residues. The CDR3 region is CSANRDKNSPLHF. The CDR3 bases are TGCAGTGCTAATCGGGACAAAAATTCACCCCTCCACTTT.

This clonotype was observed a few times. CDR3 DNA sequence: TGCGCCAGCAGCTTGGCGGGGCCAGATACGCAGTATTTT. Encoded protein: CASSLAGPDTQYF. J is TRBJ2-3 and V is TRBV5-1, with D tentatively TRBD1 or TRBD2 (5 bases each). V was cut by 0 bases and J by 4 bases, with 6 bases left in between. The CDR3 extends over 13 amino acids. Germline loops: CDR1 SGHRS, CDR2 YFSETQ. The variable domain in full, completed from reference TRBV5-1 and TRBJ2-3, reads KAGVTQTPRYLIKTRGQQVTLSCSPISGHRSVSWYQQTPGQGLQFLFEYFSETQRNKGNFPGRFSGRQFSNSRSEMNVSTLELGDSALYLCASSLAGPDTQYFGPGTRLTVL.

Ten or more counts support this clonotype. The chain couples TRBV5-1 to TRBJ2-1, with 8 positions matching TRBD2. The V and J ends lost 0 bases and 9 bases, in that order; junction bases with no gene match: 11. The CDR3 has 16 residues. Germline CDR1 is SGHRS and CDR2 is YFSETQ. The CDR3 bases are TGCGCCAGCAGCTTGGGCCCCGGGGGGGCCTCCACTGAGCAGTTCTTC. Translated, it gives CASSLGPGGASTEQFF.

This clonotype occurred many times. The chain links TRBV7-2 to TRBJ2-1; perhaps TRBD1 as D (5 bases). Germline V CDR1 and CDR2: SGHTA, FQGNSA. The CDR3 consists of 12 residues. V was clipped by 8 bases and J by 4 bases, with 9 bases between them. CDR3 residues: CASRRAYNEQFF. In DNA, the CDR3 is TGTGCCAGCCGCAGGGCTTACAATGAGCAGTTCTTC.

This clonotype was detected only once. Being one base from a much bigger clone, this may be a read error. This chain joins TRBV5-1 and TRBJ1-1; no definite D call. The V and J ends lost 8 bases and 4 bases respectively, with 15 bases between them. CDR3 length: 13 residues. Germline CDR1 reads SGHRS; CDR2 reads YFSETQ. This CDR3 is CASSHGLGTEAFF. As DNA, the CDR3 is TGCGCCAGTTCCCATGGGCTTGGCACTGAAGCTTTCTTT.

In its sample, this clonotype was seen many times. This sequence joins TRBV20-1 and TRBJ2-7; perhaps TRBD2 as D (7 bases). This CDR3 is built from 15 residues. Looked up from germline, CDR1 is DFQATT and CDR2 is SNEGSKA (reference sequence). The V end was cut by 0 bases, the J end by 3 bases, with 15 bases between. The CDR3 region has the DNA TGCAGTGCTAGAGAGCCTGGGGGGGCCCGCTACGAGCAGTACTTC. It codes for CSAREPGGARYEQYF.

This chain uses TRBV9 with TRBJ1-6; D is undetermined. This CDR3 has 16 residues. V lost 0 bases to trimming and J lost 0 bases, with 7 bases between them. Germline CDR1 is SGDLS and CDR2 is YYNGEE. CDR3 region: CASSVGGSSYNSPLHF. DNA of the CDR3: TGTGCCAGCAGCGTAGGAGGCAGCTCCTATAATTCACCCCTCCACTTT.

This clonotype was counted ten times or more. J is TRBJ2-3 and V is TRBV20-1; 7 nucleotides align to TRBD2. V dropped 1 base and J dropped 7; count of bases not matched to a gene: 14. This CDR3 has 16 amino acids. Germline V gives CDR1 DFQATT, CDR2 SNEGSKA (reference sequence). Here the CDR3 DNA reads TGCAGTGCTAGAGCTAGCGGAGGGCCAGGAGTAAATACGCAGTATTTT. Protein sequence: CSARASGGPGVNTQYF.

In this sample, this clonotype turned up many times. The chain uses TRBV2 and TRBJ1-1, with D unresolved. Germline V gives CDR1 SNHLY, CDR2 FYNNEI. The CDR3 is made up of 13 amino acids. V was shortened by 3 bases and J by 1 base, with 6 bases between the two germline ends. The chain's CDR3 is CASSDRRNTEAFF. CDR3 bases: TGTGCCAGCAGTGACAGAAGGAACACTGAAGCTTTCTTT.

Of note for this clonotype: This may arise from a read error, as a much more abundant clone is one base away. The J gene is TRBJ2-1, the V gene TRBV10-3; D not certain. Looked up from germline, CDR1 is ENHRY and CDR2 is SYGVKD. The CDR3 has 12 amino acids. Between the trimmed V and J ends, which lost 4 bases and 9 bases, there was a span of 10 bases. CDR3: CAISGYNGEQFF. The CDR3 bases are TGTGCCATCAGTGGCTATAACGGTGAGCAGTTCTTC.

This clonotype was recorded many times. The V and J genes are TRBV20-1 and TRBJ1-2; 10 bases align to TRBD1. The trim removed 4 bases at V and 6 bases at J, leaving 5 bases unmatched. The CDR3 is made up of 13 amino acids. CDR1 and CDR2 from the germline V gene are DFQATT and SNEGSKA (reference sequence). In DNA form, the CDR3 reads TGCAGTGCTAAAGACAGGGGGCGGAATGGCTACACCTTC. Translation: CSAKDRGRNGYTF.

The rearrangement joins TRBV14 to TRBJ2-5, with D perhaps assigned TRBD1 or TRBD2 (6 bases each). CDR1 and CDR2 (germline): SGHDN, FVKESK. Trimming shortened V by 6 bases and J by 4 bases, and 15 bases separated the two germline ends. This CDR3 contains 14 residues. CDR3: CASSQQQGGETQYF. CDR3 coding DNA: TGTGCCAGCAGTCAACAACAGGGAGGAGAGACCCAGTACTTC.

This clonotype is categorized as medium-sized. The chain links TRBV20-1 to TRBJ1-1; D gene unclear. This CDR3 region has 11 residues. V lost 1 base to trimming and J lost 3 bases, with 3 bases between them. Germline-derived CDR1 and CDR2 are DFQATT and SNEGSKA (reference sequence). The CDR3 protein is CSARGDTEAFF. Written as DNA, the CDR3 is TGCAGTGCTAGAGGGGACACTGAAGCTTTCTTT.

This clonotype occurred many times. The rearrangement joins TRBV20-1 to TRBJ2-7; D is unclear. V shed 3 bases and J shed 6 bases, with 9 bases lying between them. This CDR3 has 11 amino acids. Looked up from germline, CDR1 is DFQATT and CDR2 is SNEGSKA (reference sequence). CDR3 residues: CSARSQFEQYF. DNA for the CDR3: TGCAGTGCTAGGTCCCAGTTCGAGCAGTACTTC.

This clonotype came up many times. This chain connects TRBV7-9 to TRBJ2-6, with a possible D match to TRBD2 (5 bases). Trimming removed 4 bases from V and 4 bases from J, with 14 bases in between. Germline assignment: CDR1 SEHNR and CDR2 FQNEAQ (reference sequence). The length of the CDR3 is 16 residues. CDR3 DNA sequence: TGTGCCAGCAGCTCGGGCCTGGGGAGCGGGGCCAACGTCCTGACTTTC. Translation gives CASSSGLGSGANVLTF. Variable domain in full (rest from reference TRBV7-9 and TRBJ2-6): DTGVSQNPRHKITKRGQNVTFRCDPISEHNRLYWYRQTLGQGPEFLTYFQNEAQLEKSRLLSDRFSAERPKGSFSTLEIQRTEQGDSAMYLCASSSGLGSGANVLTFGAGSRLTVL.

In this sample, this clonotype turned up many times. The rearrangement joins TRBV5-1 to TRBJ2-3, with D unclear. CDR1 and CDR2 from the germline V gene are SGHRS and YFSETQ. There are 14 residues in the CDR3. V shed 5 bases and J shed 0 bases, with 10 bases lying between them. The CDR3 reads CASSPQFSTDTQYF. The CDR3 bases are TGCGCCAGCAGTCCTCAGTTTAGCACAGATACGCAGTATTTT.

This clonotype was detected many times. V usage is TRBV7-9 and J usage is TRBJ1-1, with D perhaps matching TRBD1 (5 bases). Germline CDR1 and CDR2: SEHNR and FQNEAQ (reference sequence). With 0 bases removed from V and 10 bases from J, the gap between germline ends came to 12 bases. CDR3 length: 13 residues. In nucleotides, the CDR3 is TGTGCCAGCAGCTTAGCGGGTGGGGGAGGAGCTTTCTTT. Translated: CASSLAGGGGAFF.

This clonotype came up many times. The V call is TRBV7-8, the J call TRBJ1-2; a weak D match, TRBD1 (6 bases). V lost 4 bases to trimming and J lost 1 base, with 10 bases between them. CDR3 length: 14 amino acids. Germline V CDR1 and CDR2: SGHVS, FQNEAQ. The CDR3 coding sequence is TGTGCCAGCAGCTCCGGGACACATAACTATGGCTACACCTTC. Amino acids: CASSSGTHNYGYTF.

This clonotype has ten or more counts. This chain connects TRBV5-1 to TRBJ2-2, with 9 bases that match TRBD1. CDR3 size: 16 residues. In germline, CDR1 is SGHRS, CDR2 YFSETQ. The V gene end was trimmed by 6 bases and the J gene end by 3 bases; junction bases not matched to a gene: 9. The CDR3, as DNA: TGCGCCAGCAACCAAGGGGACAGGGTCGACACCGGGGAGCTGTTTTTT. Its translation: CASNQGDRVDTGELFF.

This clonotype was picked up many times. The chain carries TRBV28 and TRBJ1-1, with D possibly TRBD1 on 5 matching bases. Trimming left V 6 bases short and J 10 bases short, with 18 bases between. The germline gives CDR1 MDHEN, CDR2 SYDVKM. The CDR3 is made up of 13 amino acids. The chain's CDR3 is CASSLRTPQGAFF. The CDR3 coding sequence is TGTGCCAGCAGCCTGAGGACTCCTCAGGGAGCTTTCTTT.

This clonotype was counted between two and nine times. This chain joins TRBV14 and TRBJ2-1, with TRBD2 matching 8 bases. Per the germline V gene, CDR1 is SGHDN and CDR2 is FVKESK. V shed 1 base, J shed 7 bases, and the junction held 12 bases outside the gene matches. This CDR3 spans 17 amino acids. The CDR3: CASSQVVAGGPRNEQFF. The CDR3 DNA reads TGTGCCAGCAGCCAAGTCGTCGCGGGGGGCCCAAGGAATGAGCAGTTCTTC.

This clonotype has a count of ten or more. The chain is built from TRBV25-1 and TRBJ2-1; D gene ambiguous. Germline CDR1 reads MGHDK; CDR2 reads SYGVNS. This CDR3 is built from 13 residues. Trimming took 3 bases from V and 4 from J, leaving 7 bases between them. CDR3 nucleotides: TGTGCCAGCAGTGACCCAGGATACAATGAGCAGTTCTTC. Translated, it gives CASSDPGYNEQFF.

This clonotype was counted many times. J is TRBJ1-1 and V is TRBV12-3 or TRBV12-4, with D possibly being TRBD1 (5 bases). V gave up 8 bases and J gave up 1 base, with 14 bases separating them. CDR3 length equals 14 residues. CDR3 in DNA: TGTGCCAGCGGTAGGGCAGGGAGGAACACTGAAGCTTTCTTT. Translated: CASGRAGRNTEAFF.

This clonotype came up many times. The chain employs TRBV6-5 and TRBJ1-1; D is undetermined. Looked up from germline, CDR1 is MNHEY and CDR2 is SVGAGI. The CDR3 is 11 amino acids. Trimming removed 8 bases at V and 6 bases at J, with 10 bases between. The CDR3 reads CASFDMAEAFF. The CDR3 DNA reads as TGTGCCAGCTTTGATATGGCTGAAGCTTTCTTT.

A word on this clonotype: An end of the junction does not agree with germline; a read error may underlie this. The gene calls are TRBV12-3 or TRBV12-4 and TRBJ2-5; 9 positions agree with TRBD2. This CDR3 is 15 amino acids long. Here the CDR3 reads CASSIAGAAWETQYF. Here the CDR3 DNA reads TGTGCCAGCAGTATAGCGGGAGCCGCGTGGGAGACCCAGTACTTC.

The V call is TRBV3-1, the J call TRBJ1-4; no reliable D call. Germline-derived CDR1 and CDR2 are LGHDT and YNNKEL (reference sequence). The CDR3 loop spans 16 amino acids. The V and J ends lost 0 bases and 0 bases respectively, with 8 bases between them. CDR3 sequence: CASSQDQTATNEKLFF. The CDR3 DNA is TGTGCCAGCAGCCAAGATCAGACCGCAACTAATGAAAAACTGTTTTTT.

As concerns this clonotype: A much bigger clone sits one base away, suggesting this may be a read error. V gene TRBV12-3 or TRBV12-4 combines with J gene TRBJ1-6; a possible D gene is TRBD1 (5 bases). The CDR3 is 15 amino acids. The CDR3 region has the DNA TGTGCCAGCAAAAAAGAGGGACGTCTGAATTCACACCTCCACTTT. It encodes CASKKEGRLNSHLHF.

This clonotype has at least ten counts. The gene calls are TRBV21-1 and TRBJ2-1; the D call in the table, TRBD1, was not verified against the DNA. TRBV21-1 is a pseudogene. The CDR3 contains 15 residues. CDR3 DNA: TGTGCCAGCAGCAAAGCGAGACAGGTTTACAATGAGCAGTTCTTC. Amino acids: CASSKARQVYNEQFF.